The source of this TCR beta chain is a study of blood T cell repertoires in COVID-19. Study details: T cells, B-cell-depleted T cells, or PBMCs provided the cDNA or gDNA that served as material.

Recovered participants had two consecutive negative NP/OP PCR tests, healthcare professional clearance, or symptom resolution. Germline values: CDR1 PRHDT, CDR2 FYEKMQ (reference sequence). This CDR3 is built from 17 residues. Trimming at V came to 0 bases and at J to 6 bases, leaving 8 bases not matched to a gene. Measured with immunoSEQ multiplex PCR; TCRdb has only the in-frame clones, and not every one. The sample carries roughly 520,000 clones, over 75% recorded once. The genes are TRBV13 and TRBJ2-7, with TRBD2 matching over 13 bases. The receptor comes from a woman aged 40 to 50 who had recovered from COVID-19. Sequencing was done on a sample of PBMCs or T cells enriched from blood (not recorded which). CDR3 amino acids: CASSLGGLAGAPPEQYF. The CDR3 DNA reads TGTGCCAGCAGCTTAGGAGGACTAGCGGGAGCCCCTCCCGAGCAGTACTTC.